The rows below give T cell receptor beta chains drawn from one sample of a study of CD4 T cells in relation to SARS-CoV-2 and coronaviruses. The table came from immunoSEQ multiplex PCR; TCRdb's copy has only in-frame clones and leaves some out. The data show under 65,000 clones, 75% to 90% seen once. Sequenced input: memory CD4+ T cells from PBMCs. The receptors here all came from a human donor in good health. Both conserved end residues are part of each CDR3. A D gene is named only where the DNA matches it firmly. Not every row has a clone size; where given, it reads once, few, many or a size class.

d_call,j_call,v_call,clone_size,cdr3_nt,cdr3_aa
NA,TRBJ2-5,TRBV12-3/TRBV12-4,NA,TGTGCCAGCAGTTTCGGGAAGACCCAGTACTTC,CASSFGKTQYF
TRBD2,TRBJ2-7,TRBV6-4,NA,TGTGCCAGCCCCGGGGGGAGGTGGCGGGCCGATCTTTCCTACGAGCAGTACTTC,CASPGGRWRADLSYEQYF
TRBD2,TRBJ2-3,TRBV4-2,once,TGTGCCAGCAGCCAAGACCCGGCGCTAGCGGGAGCCTACACAGATACGCAGTATTTT,CASSQDPALAGAYTDTQYF
TRBD1,TRBJ1-5,TRBV28,once,TGTGCCAGCAGTGATGACAGGGGGGGGAATCAGCCCCAGCATTTT,CASSDDRGGNQPQHF
NA,TRBJ2-1,TRBV29-1,NA,TGCAGCGCTGTTAGGGATCTCGACTCCAATGAGCAGTTCTTC,CSAVRDLDSNEQFF
TRBD1,TRBJ1-5,TRBV19,NA,TGTGCCAGTAGTACGAGGACAGGGGCTCAGCCCCAGCATTTT,CASSTRTGAQPQHF
TRBD1,TRBJ2-5,TRBV24-1,once,TGTGCCACCAGTGATCCGACAGGGAAAGAGACCCAGTACTTC,CATSDPTGKETQYF
NA,TRBJ1-6,TRBV27,NA,TGTGCCAGCAGTTTAGGTCCAGGGTTGGGCTCACCCCTCCACTTT,CASSLGPGLGSPLHF
NA,TRBJ2-7,TRBV6-5,NA,TGTGCCAGCAGTTACGCGGGACAAAGGTACGAGCAGTACTTC,CASSYAGQRYEQYF
TRBD2,TRBJ2-2,TRBV9,few,TGTGCCAGCAGCGAGGGACTAGCGGGGTCTCCGAACACCGGGGAGCTGTTTTTT,CASSEGLAGSPNTGELFF
NA,TRBJ2-7,TRBV4-2,NA,TGTGCCAGCAGCCAAGGTTCCTACGAGCAGTACTTC,CASSQGSYEQYF
NA,TRBJ2-3,TRBV6-2/TRBV6-3,once,TGTGCCAGCAGTGACCGGGGCGGGGGCGGCGATACGCAGTATTTT,CASSDRGGGGDTQYF
NA,TRBJ2-2,TRBV27,NA,TGTGCCAGCAGTTTAGAGGCCACCGGGGAGCTGTTTTTT,CASSLEATGELFF
NA,TRBJ1-2,TRBV28,NA,TGTGCCAGCAGTTCCCCCGGGGGACCCAACTATGGCTACACCTTC,CASSSPGGPNYGYTF
TRBD2,TRBJ2-1,TRBV19,NA,TGTGCCAGTAGTATAGGTAGCGGGAGAGGTTACAATGAGCAGTTCTTC,CASSIGSGRGYNEQFF
NA,TRBJ1-2,TRBV9,once,TGTGCCAGCAGCGGGGGAGGGGCACTTCCTAACTATGGCTACACCTTC,CASSGGGALPNYGYTF
NA,TRBJ2-7,TRBV2,NA,TGTGCCAGCAGCCCGGACGGCTCCTACGAGCAGTACTTC,CASSPDGSYEQYF
TRBD1,TRBJ2-2,TRBV3-1/TRBV3-2,NA,TGTGCCGGGCCGGGGACAGGTTACACCGGGGAGCTGTTTTTT,CAGPGTGYTGELFF
NA,TRBJ2-7,TRBV24-1,NA,TGTGCCACCAGTGACACGAGCCCGAACAAGCAGTACTTC,CATSDTSPNKQYF
NA,TRBJ1-4,TRBV25-1,once,TGTGCCAGCAGTGAAGCCCTAGAGGGGCGAAAACTGTTTTTT,CASSEALEGRKLFF
TRBD1,TRBJ2-5,TRBV24-1,NA,TGTGCCACCAGTGATCCCCCGGGACAGGGGGCAGAGACCCAGTACTTC,CATSDPPGQGAETQYF
NA,TRBJ1-6,TRBV5-8,NA,TGTGCCAGCAGTTTCACAGGACTGAAAGATAATTCACCCCTCCACTTT,CASSFTGLKDNSPLHF
TRBD2,TRBJ2-5,TRBV2,NA,TGTGCCAGCAACTCAGGACTAGCGGGTTCGCCCCAGTACTTC,CASNSGLAGSPQYF
NA,TRBJ2-3,TRBV7-2,NA,TGTGCCAGCAGTCAGGAGCCCCTCACAGATACGCAGTATTTT,CASSQEPLTDTQYF
NA,TRBJ2-1,TRBV4-2,NA,TGTGCCAGCAGCCAAGATGCCGGCACTAGCAACGACAATGAGCAGTTCTTC,CASSQDAGTSNDNEQFF
NA,TRBJ2-2,TRBV27,few,TGTGCCAGCAGTCCCCAGCGGAACGGGGAGCTGTTTTTT,CASSPQRNGELFF
NA,TRBJ2-7,TRBV4-1,NA,TGCGCCAGCAGCCAACGGACAACGAGCTCCTACGAGCAGTACTTC,CASSQRTTSSYEQYF
TRBD2,TRBJ2-1,TRBV10-1,NA,TGCGCCAGCAGTGAAGGCACAGCGGGAGGTCAGCAGTTCTTC,CASSEGTAGGQQFF
NA,TRBJ2-3,TRBV18,NA,TGTGCCAGCTCACCAAGCACAGATACGCAGTATTTT,CASSPSTDTQYF
NA,TRBJ2-3,TRBV18,NA,TGTGCCAGCTCACCGAGTGTGGGCACAGATACGCAGTATTTT,CASSPSVGTDTQYF
TRBD2,TRBJ2-1,TRBV19,NA,TGTGCCAGTAGTGAATATTCCTCCGGGACTAGCGGAAATGAGCAGTTCTTC,CASSEYSSGTSGNEQFF
TRBD1,TRBJ1-1,TRBV19,NA,TGTGCCAGTAGTATGACAGGGACCTCCCTGAACACTGAAGCTTTCTTT,CASSMTGTSLNTEAFF
NA,TRBJ1-2,TRBV12-3/TRBV12-4,NA,TGTGCCAGCAGTTTTACCCACGATGGCTACACCTTC,CASSFTHDGYTF
NA,TRBJ2-6,TRBV18,NA,TGTGCCAGCTCACCCGGAGGATACTCTGGGGCCAACGTCCTGACTTTC,CASSPGGYSGANVLTF
NA,TRBJ2-3,TRBV5-1,once,TGCGCCAGCACGAGGGGCGGTTTCATCAGGCCAGATACGCAGTATTTT,CASTRGGFIRPDTQYF
TRBD1,TRBJ1-2,TRBV6-5,NA,TGTGCCAGCAGTCGGACAGGGTATGGCTACACCTTC,CASSRTGYGYTF
NA,TRBJ2-5,TRBV29-1,NA,TGCAGCGGTAAACGATCCGGGACTGAGGAGACCCAGTACTTC,CSGKRSGTEETQYF